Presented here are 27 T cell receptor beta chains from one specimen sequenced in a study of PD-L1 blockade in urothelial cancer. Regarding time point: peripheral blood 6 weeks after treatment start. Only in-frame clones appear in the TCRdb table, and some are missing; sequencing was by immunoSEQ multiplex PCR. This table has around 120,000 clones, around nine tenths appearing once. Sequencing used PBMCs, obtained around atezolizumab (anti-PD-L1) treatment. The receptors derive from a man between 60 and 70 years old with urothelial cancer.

The CDR3 coding sequence is TGTGCCAGCAGCTTAACCCGGGACAGCAACACAGATACGCAGTATTTT. It translates to CASSLTRDSNTDTQYF. The V gene is TRBV7-3, the J gene TRBJ2-3; 7 bases match TRBD1. In germline, CDR1 is SGHTA, CDR2 FQGTGA. This CDR3 spans 16 amino acids. After removal of 0 bases from V and 2 bases from J, the junction contained 5 bases not matched to a gene.

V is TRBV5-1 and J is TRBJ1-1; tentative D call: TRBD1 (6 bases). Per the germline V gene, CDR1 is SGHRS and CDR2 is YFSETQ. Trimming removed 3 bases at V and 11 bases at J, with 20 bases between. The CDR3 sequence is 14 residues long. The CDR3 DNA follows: TGCGCCAGCAGCTGGCGGCCAGGGGATGAGACGGCTTTCTTT. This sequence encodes CASSWRPGDETAFF.

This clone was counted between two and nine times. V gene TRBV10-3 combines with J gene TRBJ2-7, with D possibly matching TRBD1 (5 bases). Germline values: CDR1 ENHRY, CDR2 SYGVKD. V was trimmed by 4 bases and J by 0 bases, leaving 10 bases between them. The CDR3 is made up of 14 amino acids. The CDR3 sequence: CAISGDSGSYEQYF. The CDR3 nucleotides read TGTGCCATCAGTGGAGACAGTGGCTCCTACGAGCAGTACTTC.

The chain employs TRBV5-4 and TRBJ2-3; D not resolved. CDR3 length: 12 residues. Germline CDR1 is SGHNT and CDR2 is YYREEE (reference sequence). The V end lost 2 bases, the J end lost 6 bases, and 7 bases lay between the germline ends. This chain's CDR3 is CASSFPLDTQYF. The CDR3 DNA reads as TGTGCCAGCAGCTTCCCGTTGGATACGCAGTATTTT.

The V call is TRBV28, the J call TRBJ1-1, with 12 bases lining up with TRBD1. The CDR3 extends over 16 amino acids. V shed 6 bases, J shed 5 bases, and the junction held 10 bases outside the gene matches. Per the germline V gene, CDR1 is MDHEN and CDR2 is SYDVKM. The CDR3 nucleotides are TGTGCCAGCAGGAGGGGACAGGGGGCCGGGAAGACTGAAGCTTTCTTT. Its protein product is CASRRGQGAGKTEAFF.

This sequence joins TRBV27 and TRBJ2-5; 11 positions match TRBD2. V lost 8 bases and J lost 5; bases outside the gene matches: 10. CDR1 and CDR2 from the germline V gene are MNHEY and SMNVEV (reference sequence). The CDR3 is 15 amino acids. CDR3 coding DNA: TGTGCCAGCGCAAGGGGGGTAGCGGGAGGGGAGACCCAGTACTTC. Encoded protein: CASARGVAGGETQYF.

The CDR3 spells CASSQERGLAGRLTGELFF. Written as DNA, the CDR3 is TGCGCCAGCAGCCAAGAAAGGGGGCTAGCGGGGAGACTCACCGGGGAGCTGTTTTTT. This chain connects TRBV4-3 to TRBJ2-2; 9 positions match TRBD2. Trimming removed 0 bases from V and 4 bases from J; junction bases left unmatched: 12. In germline, CDR1 is LGHNA, CDR2 YSLEER. This CDR3 comprises 19 residues.

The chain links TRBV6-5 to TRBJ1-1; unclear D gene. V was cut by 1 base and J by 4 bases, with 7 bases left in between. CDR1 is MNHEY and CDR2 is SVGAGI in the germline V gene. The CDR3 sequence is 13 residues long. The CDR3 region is CASSYWETTEAFF. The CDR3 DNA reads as TGTGCCAGCAGTTACTGGGAGACCACTGAAGCTTTCTTT.

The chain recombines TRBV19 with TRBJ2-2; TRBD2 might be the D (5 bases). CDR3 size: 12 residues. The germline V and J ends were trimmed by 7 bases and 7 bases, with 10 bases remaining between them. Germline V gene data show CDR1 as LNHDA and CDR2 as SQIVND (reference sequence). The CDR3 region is CASTRVDGELFF. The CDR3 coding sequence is TGTGCCAGTACGAGGGTGGACGGGGAGCTGTTTTTT.

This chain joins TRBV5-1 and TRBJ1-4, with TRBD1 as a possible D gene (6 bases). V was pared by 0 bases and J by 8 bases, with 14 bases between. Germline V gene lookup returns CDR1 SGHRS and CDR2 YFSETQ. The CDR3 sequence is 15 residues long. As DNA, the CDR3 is TGCGCCAGCAGCTTGGAAGGGCAGGGACACGAAAAACTGTTTTTT. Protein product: CASSLEGQGHEKLFF.

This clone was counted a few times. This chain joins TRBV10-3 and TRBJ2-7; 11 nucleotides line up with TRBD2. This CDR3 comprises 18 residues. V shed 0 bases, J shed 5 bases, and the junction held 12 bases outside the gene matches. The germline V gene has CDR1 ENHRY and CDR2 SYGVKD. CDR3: CAISESRSSGGPKDEQYF. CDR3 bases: TGTGCCATCAGTGAGTCGAGGTCTAGCGGGGGGCCTAAGGACGAGCAGTACTTC.

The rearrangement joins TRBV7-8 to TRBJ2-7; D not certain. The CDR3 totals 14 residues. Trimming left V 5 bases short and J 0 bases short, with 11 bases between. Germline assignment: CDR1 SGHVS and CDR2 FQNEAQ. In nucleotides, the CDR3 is TGTGCCAGCAGCCTATTAATTAGCTCCTACGAGCAGTACTTC. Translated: CASSLLISSYEQYF.

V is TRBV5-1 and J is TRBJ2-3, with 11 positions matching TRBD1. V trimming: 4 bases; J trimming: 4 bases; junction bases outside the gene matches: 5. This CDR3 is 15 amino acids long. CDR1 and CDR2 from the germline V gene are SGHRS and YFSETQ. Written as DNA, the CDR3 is TGCGCCAGCAGCCCAGGACAGGGGGCCGCAGATACGCAGTATTTT. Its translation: CASSPGQGAADTQYF.

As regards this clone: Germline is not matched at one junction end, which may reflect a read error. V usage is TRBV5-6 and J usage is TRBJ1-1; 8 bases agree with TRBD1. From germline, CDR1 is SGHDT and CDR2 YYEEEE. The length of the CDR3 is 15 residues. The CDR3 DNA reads TGTGTCAGCAGGGGCAGGGGGCTCATGAACACTGAAGCTTTCTTT. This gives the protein CVSRGRGLMNTEAFF.

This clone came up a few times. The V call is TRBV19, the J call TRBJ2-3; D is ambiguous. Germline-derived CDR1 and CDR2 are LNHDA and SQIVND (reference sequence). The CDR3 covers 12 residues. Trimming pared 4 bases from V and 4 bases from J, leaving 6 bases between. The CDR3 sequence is CASSTVADTQYF. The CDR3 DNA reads TGTGCCAGTAGTACCGTCGCAGATACGCAGTATTTT.

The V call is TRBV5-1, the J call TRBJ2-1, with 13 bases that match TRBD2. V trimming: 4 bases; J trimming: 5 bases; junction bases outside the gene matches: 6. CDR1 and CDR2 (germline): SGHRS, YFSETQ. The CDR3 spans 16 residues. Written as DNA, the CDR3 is TGCGCCAGCAGCGCCTGGACTAGCGGGGGCCACAATGAGCAGTTCTTC. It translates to CASSAWTSGGHNEQFF.

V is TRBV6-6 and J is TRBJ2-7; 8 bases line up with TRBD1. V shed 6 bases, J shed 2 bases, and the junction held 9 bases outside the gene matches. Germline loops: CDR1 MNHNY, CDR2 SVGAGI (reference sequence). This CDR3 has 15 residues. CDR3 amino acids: CASRIGTGGAYEQYF. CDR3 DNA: TGTGCCAGCAGGATCGGGACAGGCGGGGCCTACGAGCAGTACTTC.

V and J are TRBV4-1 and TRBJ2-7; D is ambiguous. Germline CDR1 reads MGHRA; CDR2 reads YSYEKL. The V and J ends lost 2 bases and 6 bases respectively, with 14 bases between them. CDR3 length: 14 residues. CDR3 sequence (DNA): TGCGCCAGCAGCCAACAGACTCCCCCGGGCGAGCAGTACTTC. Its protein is CASSQQTPPGEQYF.

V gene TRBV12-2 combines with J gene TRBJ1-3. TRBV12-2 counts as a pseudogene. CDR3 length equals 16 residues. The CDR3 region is CASRLEVWVGGNTIYF. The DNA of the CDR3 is TGTGCAAGTCGCCTCGAGGTTTGGGTGGGTGGAAACACCATATATTTT.

Written as DNA, the CDR3 is TGTGCCAGCAATAACCCCTCGACAGTTCTGAACACTGAAGCTTTCTTT. This codes for CASNNPSTVLNTEAFF. The chain uses TRBV4-2 and TRBJ1-1; D perhaps matches TRBD1 (5 bases). The CDR3 length is 16 residues. Germline lookup yields CDR1 LGHNA and CDR2 YNFKEQ. The V and J ends lost 7 bases and 0 bases respectively, with 18 bases between them.

CDR3 coding DNA: TGTGCCAGCAGTTTGTTAGAAGACACTGAAGCTTTCTTT. This gives the protein CASSLLEDTEAFF. The chain has TRBV27 and TRBJ1-1; D is ambiguous. V lost 3 bases, J lost 3 bases, and 8 bases lay in between. CDR3 length: 13 residues. The germline V gene has CDR1 MNHEY and CDR2 SMNVEV (reference sequence).

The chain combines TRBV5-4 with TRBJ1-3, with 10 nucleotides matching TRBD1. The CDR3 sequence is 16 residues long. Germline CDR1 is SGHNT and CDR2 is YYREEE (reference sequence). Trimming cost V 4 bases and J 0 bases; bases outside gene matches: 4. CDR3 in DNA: TGTGCCAGCAGCCGGCGGGACAGGGGCTCTGGAAACACCATATATTTT. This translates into CASSRRDRGSGNTIYF.

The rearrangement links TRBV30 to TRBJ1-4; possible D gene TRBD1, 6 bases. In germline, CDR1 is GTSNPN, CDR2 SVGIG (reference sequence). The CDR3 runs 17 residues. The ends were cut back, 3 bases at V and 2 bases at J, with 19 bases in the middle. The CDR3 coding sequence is TGTGCCTGGAGAAACAGGGACCTCCAGGCGACTAATGAAAAACTGTTTTTT. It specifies CAWRNRDLQATNEKLFF.

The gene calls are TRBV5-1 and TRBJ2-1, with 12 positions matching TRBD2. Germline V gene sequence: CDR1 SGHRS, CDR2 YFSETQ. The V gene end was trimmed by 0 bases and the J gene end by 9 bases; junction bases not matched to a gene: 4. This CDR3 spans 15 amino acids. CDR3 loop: CASSLGLAGVTEQFF. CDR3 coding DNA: TGCGCCAGCAGCTTGGGACTAGCGGGAGTTACTGAGCAGTTCTTC.

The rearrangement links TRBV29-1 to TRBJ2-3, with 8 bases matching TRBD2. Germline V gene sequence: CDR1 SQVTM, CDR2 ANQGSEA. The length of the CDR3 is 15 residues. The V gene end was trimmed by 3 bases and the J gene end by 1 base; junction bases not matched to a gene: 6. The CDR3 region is CSVEGGGLGTDTQYF. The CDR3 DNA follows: TGCAGCGTTGAGGGTGGGGGACTAGGCACAGATACGCAGTATTTT.

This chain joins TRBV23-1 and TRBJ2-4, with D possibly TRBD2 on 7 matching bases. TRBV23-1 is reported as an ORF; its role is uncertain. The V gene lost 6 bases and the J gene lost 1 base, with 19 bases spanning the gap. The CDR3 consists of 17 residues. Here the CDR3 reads CASRPLGGGKAKNIQYF. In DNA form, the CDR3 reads TGCGCCAGCAGACCCCTAGGGGGAGGGAAGGCCAAAAACATTCAGTACTTC.

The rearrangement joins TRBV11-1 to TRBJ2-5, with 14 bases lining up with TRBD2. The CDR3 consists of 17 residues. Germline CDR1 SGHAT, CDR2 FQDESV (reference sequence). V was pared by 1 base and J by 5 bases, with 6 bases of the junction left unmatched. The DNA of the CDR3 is TGTGCCAGCAGCTTAGGTGGACTAGCGGGGGGTCGGGAGACCCAGTACTTC. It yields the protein CASSLGGLAGGRETQYF.